A selection of T cell receptor beta chains follows, all from one sample in a study of tumor-infiltrating T cells and Merkel cell polyomavirus. Using immunoSEQ multiplex PCR, the repertoire was profiled, and TCRdb retains in-frame clones only, with some absent. The sample data list 40 or so clones. Sequenced material: tumor tissue. These receptors came from a man between 45 and 60 years old with Merkel cell carcinoma. Both conserved end residues are part of each CDR3. The D gene is left open where the match is weak.

v_call,d_call,j_call,cdr3_nt,cdr3_aa
TRBV28,NA,TRBJ2-1,TGTGCCAGCAAAGCTAGCTCACGCTCCTACAATGAGCAGTTCTTC,CASKASSRSYNEQFF
TRBV21-1,NA,TRBJ1-6,TGTGCCAGCAGGATAAAATTAGCTACACTACATCATAATTCACCCCTCCACTTT,CASRIKLATLHHNSPLHF
TRBV19,NA,TRBJ2-2,TGTGCCAGTATGGGGGCCAAGGGTAAGGCCGGGGAGCTGTTTTTT,CASMGAKGKAGELFF
TRBV27,NA,TRBJ2-5,TGTGCCAGCAGTGGGGCGGGATATCAAGAGACCCAGTACTTC,CASSGAGYQETQYF
TRBV27,NA,TRBJ1-4,TGTGCCAGCAGTTCACTCGGGGGTGGCGGTGAAAAACTGTTTTTT,CASSSLGGGGEKLFF
TRBV4-2,TRBD2,TRBJ2-5,TGTGCCAGCAGCCGAGATCGCGGGGGGCTGGAGACCCAGTACTTC,CASSRDRGGLETQYF